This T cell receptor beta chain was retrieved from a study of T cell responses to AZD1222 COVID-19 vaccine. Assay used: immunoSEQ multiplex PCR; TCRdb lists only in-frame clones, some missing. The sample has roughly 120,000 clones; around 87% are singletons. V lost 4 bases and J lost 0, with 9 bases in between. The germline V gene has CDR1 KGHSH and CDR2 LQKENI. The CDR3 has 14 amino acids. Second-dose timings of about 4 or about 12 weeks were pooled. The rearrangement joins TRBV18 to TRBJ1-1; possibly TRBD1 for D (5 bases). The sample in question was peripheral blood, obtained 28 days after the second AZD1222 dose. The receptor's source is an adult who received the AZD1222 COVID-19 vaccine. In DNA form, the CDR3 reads TGTGCCAGCTCACTGGGGACGGTGAACACTGAAGCTTTCTTT. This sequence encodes CASSLGTVNTEAFF.